What follows is one T cell receptor (beta chain) and its context. Its target antigen remains unknown. Base qualities are not recorded, but no much larger clone differs from it by a single base. The donors were healthy, HIV-negative adults who had no recently reported acute infections or vaccinations. Every donor was a Caucasian adult residing in Nashville, Tennessee, USA. CD4+ T cells were enriched by magnetic negative selection, after which naive cells were positively selected on CD45RA and the negative fraction was taken as the memory subset. Blood was collected by leukapheresis, and PBMCs were isolated by Ficoll-Histopaque density gradient centrifugation and then cryopreserved in liquid nitrogen vapor phase. Analytical flow cytometry was used to check the purity and quantity of every magnetically sorted T cell population. Each sorted fraction had its genomic DNA isolated and then quantified by UV absorbance on a Nanodrop 2000c.

The source of the sample is a study of shared clonotypes between healthy human individuals (dated by TCRdb to the early 2020s). With respect to the entire study: A couple of women and a few men aged 18 to 49 years were included in the cohort. For each donor, CD4 naive and CD4 memory were each run on three plates, CD8 naive on two plates, and CD8 memory on one plate. Different laboratories and diverse techniques were used to prepare libraries and sequence TCR repertoires, to increase sequencing depth and limit assay-specific biases. Leukapheresis yielded between about 0.85 and 10 billion PBMCs per donor. To estimate repertoire size and how much clonotype sharing occurs between individuals, the study deeply sequenced the blood TCR repertoires of about five healthy adults. Study-level results and caveats: Naive subsets generally had larger estimated clonotype richness than memory subsets. Based on pairwise subsampling, the degree of clonotype sharing among donors was expected to be affected by sequencing depth. Incomplete sequencing was indicated by rarefaction of sorted-subset datasets, despite the large sequencing depth. Sampling was restricted to blood, and TCR repertoires in tissue are likely to differ from TCR repertoires in blood. Clonotypes shared by all four sorted-subset donors showed higher generation probabilities than non-shared clonotypes. Because the study included only a small number of donors, the genetic and exposure-history diversity represented was limited. Around 5.4% of naive CD4, roughly 3.5% of naive CD8, approximately 2% of memory CD4, and 0.4% of memory CD8 clonotypes were shared across several donors.

TCR CDR3 regions were amplified from genomic DNA by multiplex PCR using the deep immunoSEQ assay. Extracted genomic DNA from each cell subset was distributed evenly across all wells of several immunoSEQ 96-well plates, and each plate was treated as a replicate. For sorted subsets, approximately 210 ng of genomic DNA, equivalent to roughly 33,000 T cell genomes, went into each replicate PCR. Purified libraries were quantified with a Qubit 3.0 fluorometer, sized on a Bioanalyzer 2100, and re-quantified with the KAPA Library Quantification kit. A separate single-read 150-cycle Illumina NextSeq 550 flow cell was used to sequence each immunoSEQ 96-well plate. Processing in the source paper ran as follows. Because the immunoSEQ output held only junctional sequences and lacked quality scores, the filtering could not match the filtering applied to full-length reads. Sequences were annotated with PyIR, a Python wrapper for IgBLAST v1.9, and V/J genes and CDR3 were assigned using IMGT germline references. Reads were filtered out if the reads had weak V/J assignments (E-value above 1e-6), no CDR3, stop codons, out-of-frame junctions, or ambiguous translated residues. A V3J clonotype was defined by an identical inferred V gene, J gene, and CDR3 amino acid sequence. The percentage overlap between two repertoires was calculated by dividing the number of shared unique clonotypes by the size of the smaller repertoire. Repertoire richness was assessed with RTK rarefaction, the Chao1 estimator, and Recon v2.1 estimates of unobserved clonotypes. OLGA was used to compute generation probabilities for all TCRbeta clonotypes that the gDNA method yielded from a handful of donors. TCRdb mirrors the immuneACCESS table, restricted to in-frame sequences. Some clones are absent from its copies; in checked studies, under half trace to an unresolved V gene, and the reason for the others is unknown. The V and J calls and the clone size are those of that table, but D and trimming were determined from the DNA. Within this sample are a few hundred thousand clones, with more than 95% of them counted one time only. 0.045% to 0.06% of the sample is taken by the ten largest.

The clonotype was recovered from a woman aged 30 to 39 in good health. Sequenced: naive CD4+ T cells sorted from blood. The sample's cell subset or site label, decoded: CD45RA+ positively selected.

In nucleotide form, the sequence is TGTGCCAGCAGTGCGGGACTGACTATCTCCTACGAGCAGTACTTC. It translates as CASSAGLTISYEQYF. This chain is built from TRBV6-6 and TRBJ2-7; the D gene is perhaps TRBD2, from 6 matching bases. The CDR3 spans 15 residues, from the cysteine through the phenylalanine. Only the CDR3 DNA stays, 45 bases, in frame from base 1. CDR1 MNHNY and CDR2 SVGAGI are derived from the germline V gene (reference sequence). V and J are truncated by 5 bases and 0 bases respectively, leaving an intervening sequence of 14 bases.